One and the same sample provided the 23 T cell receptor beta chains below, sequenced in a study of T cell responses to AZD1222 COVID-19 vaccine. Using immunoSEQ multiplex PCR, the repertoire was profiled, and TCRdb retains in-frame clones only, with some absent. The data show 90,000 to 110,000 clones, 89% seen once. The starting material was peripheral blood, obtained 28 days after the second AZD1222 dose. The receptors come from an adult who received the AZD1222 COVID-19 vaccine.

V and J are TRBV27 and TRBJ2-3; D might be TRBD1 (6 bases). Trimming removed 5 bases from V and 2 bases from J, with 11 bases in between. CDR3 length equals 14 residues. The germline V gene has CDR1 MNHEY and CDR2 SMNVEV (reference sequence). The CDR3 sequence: CASSRQVSTDTQYF. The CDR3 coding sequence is TGTGCCAGCAGTAGACAGGTTTCCACAGATACGCAGTATTTT.

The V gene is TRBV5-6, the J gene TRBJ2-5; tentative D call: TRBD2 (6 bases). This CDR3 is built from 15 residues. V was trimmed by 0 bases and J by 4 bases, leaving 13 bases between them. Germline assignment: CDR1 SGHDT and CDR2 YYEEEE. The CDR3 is CASSLVSGVRETQYF. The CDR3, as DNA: TGTGCCAGCAGCTTGGTTTCGGGAGTCCGAGAGACCCAGTACTTC. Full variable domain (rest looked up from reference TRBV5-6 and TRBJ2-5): DAGVTQSPTHLIKTRGQQVTLRCSPKSGHDTVSWYQQALGQGPQFIFQYYEEEERQRGNFPDRFSGHQFPNYSSELNVNALLLGDSALYLCASSLVSGVRETQYFGPGTRLLVL.

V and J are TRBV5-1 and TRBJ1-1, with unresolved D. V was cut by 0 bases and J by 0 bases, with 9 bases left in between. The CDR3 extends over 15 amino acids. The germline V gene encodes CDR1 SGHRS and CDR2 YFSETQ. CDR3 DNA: TGCGCCAGCAGCTTGGTCCCATCCATGAACACTGAAGCTTTCTTT. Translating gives CASSLVPSMNTEAFF. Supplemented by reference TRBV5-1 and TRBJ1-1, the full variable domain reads KAGVTQTPRYLIKTRGQQVTLSCSPISGHRSVSWYQQTPGQGLQFLFEYFSETQRNKGNFPGRFSGRQFSNSRSEMNVSTLELGDSALYLCASSLVPSMNTEAFFGQGTRLTVV.

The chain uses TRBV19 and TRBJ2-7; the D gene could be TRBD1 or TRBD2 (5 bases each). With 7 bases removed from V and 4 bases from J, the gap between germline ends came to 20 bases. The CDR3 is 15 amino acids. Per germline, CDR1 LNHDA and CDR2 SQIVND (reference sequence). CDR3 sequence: CASTTGTRGIYEQYF. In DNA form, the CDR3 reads TGTGCCAGTACCACCGGGACCCGGGGCATATACGAGCAGTACTTC.

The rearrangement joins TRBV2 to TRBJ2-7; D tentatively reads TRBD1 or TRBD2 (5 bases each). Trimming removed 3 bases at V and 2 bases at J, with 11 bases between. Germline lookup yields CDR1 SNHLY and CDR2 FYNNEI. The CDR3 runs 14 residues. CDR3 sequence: CASSDRDGTYEQYF. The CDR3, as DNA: TGTGCCAGCAGTGACCGGGACGGGACCTACGAGCAGTACTTC.

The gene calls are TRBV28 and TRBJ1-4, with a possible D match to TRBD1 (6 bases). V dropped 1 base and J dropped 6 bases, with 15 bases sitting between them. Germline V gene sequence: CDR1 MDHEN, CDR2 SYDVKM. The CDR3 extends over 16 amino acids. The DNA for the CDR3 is TGTGCCAGCAGTTTATCAATCGCCGGGACATATGAAAAACTGTTTTTT. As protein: CASSLSIAGTYEKLFF.

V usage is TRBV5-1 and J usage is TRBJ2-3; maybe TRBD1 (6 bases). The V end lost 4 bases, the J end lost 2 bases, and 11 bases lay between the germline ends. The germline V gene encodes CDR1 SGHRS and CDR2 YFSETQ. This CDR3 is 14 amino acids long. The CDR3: CASSLRTATDTQYF. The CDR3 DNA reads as TGCGCCAGCAGCCTAAGGACAGCCACAGATACGCAGTATTTT.

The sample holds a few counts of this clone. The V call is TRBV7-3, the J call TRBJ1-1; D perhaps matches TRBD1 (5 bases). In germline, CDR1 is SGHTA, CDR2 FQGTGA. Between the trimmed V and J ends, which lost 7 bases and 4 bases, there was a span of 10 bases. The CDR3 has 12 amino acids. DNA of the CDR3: TGTGCCAGCACCTCTGGGGGCACTGAAGCTTTCTTT. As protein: CASTSGGTEAFF. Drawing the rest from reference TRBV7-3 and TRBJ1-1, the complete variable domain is GAGVSQTPSNKVTEKGKYVELRCDPISGHTALYWYRQSLGQGPEFLIYFQGTGAADDSGLPNDRFFAVRPEGSVSTLKIQRTERGDSAVYLCASTSGGTEAFFGQGTRLTVV.

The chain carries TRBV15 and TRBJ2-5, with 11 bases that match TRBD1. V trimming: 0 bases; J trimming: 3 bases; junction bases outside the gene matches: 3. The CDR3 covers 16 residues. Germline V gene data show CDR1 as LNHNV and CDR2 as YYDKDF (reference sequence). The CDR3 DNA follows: TGTGCCACCAGCAGAGATCCGGGACAGGGGGAAGAGACCCAGTACTTC. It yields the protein CATSRDPGQGEETQYF.

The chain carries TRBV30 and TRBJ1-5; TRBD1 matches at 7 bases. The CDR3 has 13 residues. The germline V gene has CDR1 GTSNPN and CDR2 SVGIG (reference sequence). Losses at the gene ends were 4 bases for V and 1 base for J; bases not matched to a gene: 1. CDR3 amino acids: CAWTGGSNQPQHF. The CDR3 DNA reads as TGTGCCTGGACAGGGGGGAGCAATCAGCCCCAGCATTTT.

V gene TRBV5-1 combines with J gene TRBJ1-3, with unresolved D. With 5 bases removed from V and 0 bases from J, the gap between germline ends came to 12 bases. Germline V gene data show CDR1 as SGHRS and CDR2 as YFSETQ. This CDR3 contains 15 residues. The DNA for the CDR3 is TGCGCCAGCAGACCCTCCGGTAGCTCTGGAAACACCATATATTTT. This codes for CASRPSGSSGNTIYF.

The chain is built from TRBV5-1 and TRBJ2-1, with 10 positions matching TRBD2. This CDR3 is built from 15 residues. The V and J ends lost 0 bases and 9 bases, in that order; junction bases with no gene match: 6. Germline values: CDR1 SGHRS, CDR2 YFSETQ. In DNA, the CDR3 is TGCGCCAGCAGCTTGGCCCTAGCGGGAGCGGGTGAGCAGTTCTTC. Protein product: CASSLALAGAGEQFF.

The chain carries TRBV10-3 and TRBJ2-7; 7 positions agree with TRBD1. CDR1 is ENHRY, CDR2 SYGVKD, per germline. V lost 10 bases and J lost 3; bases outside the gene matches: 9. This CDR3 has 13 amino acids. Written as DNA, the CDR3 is TGTGCCACCTCTGGGGACAGACGCTACGAGCAGTACTTC. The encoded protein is CATSGDRRYEQYF.

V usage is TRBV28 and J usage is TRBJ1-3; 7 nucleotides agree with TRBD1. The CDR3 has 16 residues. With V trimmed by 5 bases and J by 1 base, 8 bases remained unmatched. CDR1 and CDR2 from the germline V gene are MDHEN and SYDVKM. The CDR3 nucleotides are TGTGCCAGCAGTATCCGACAGGGCTCATCTGGAAACACCATATATTTT. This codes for CASSIRQGSSGNTIYF.

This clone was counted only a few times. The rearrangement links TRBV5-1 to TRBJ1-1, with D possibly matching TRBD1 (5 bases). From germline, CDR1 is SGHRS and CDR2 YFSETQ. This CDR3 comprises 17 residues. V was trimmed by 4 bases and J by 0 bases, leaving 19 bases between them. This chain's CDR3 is CASSPGTGGTMNTEAFF. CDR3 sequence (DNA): TGCGCCAGCAGCCCCGGGACGGGGGGGACCATGAACACTGAAGCTTTCTTT.

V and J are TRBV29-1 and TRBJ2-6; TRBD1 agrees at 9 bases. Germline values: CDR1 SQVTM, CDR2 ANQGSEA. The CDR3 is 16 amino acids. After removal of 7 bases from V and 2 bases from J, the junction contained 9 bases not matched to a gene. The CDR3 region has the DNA TGCAGCGCGACCGGGACAGGGTCTACTGGGGCCAACGTCCTGACTTTC. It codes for CSATGTGSTGANVLTF.

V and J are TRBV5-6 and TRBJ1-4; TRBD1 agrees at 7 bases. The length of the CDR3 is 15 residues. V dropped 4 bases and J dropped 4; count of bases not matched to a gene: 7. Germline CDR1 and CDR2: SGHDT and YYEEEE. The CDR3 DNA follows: TGTGCCAGCAGCCCGGGGACAGTCATTAATGAAAAACTGTTTTTT. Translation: CASSPGTVINEKLFF.

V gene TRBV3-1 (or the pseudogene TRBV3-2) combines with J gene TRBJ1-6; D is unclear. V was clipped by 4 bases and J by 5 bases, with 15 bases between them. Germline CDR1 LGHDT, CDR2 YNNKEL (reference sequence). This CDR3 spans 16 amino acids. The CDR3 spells CASSPSHNVDNSPLHF. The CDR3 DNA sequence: TGTGCCAGCAGCCCCAGCCACAACGTCGATAATTCACCCCTCCACTTT.

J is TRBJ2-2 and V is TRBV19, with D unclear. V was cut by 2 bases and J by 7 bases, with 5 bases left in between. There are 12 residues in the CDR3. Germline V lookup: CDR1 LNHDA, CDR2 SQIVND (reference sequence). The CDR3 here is CASSILGGELFF. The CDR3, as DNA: TGTGCCAGTAGTATACTAGGCGGGGAGCTGTTTTTT. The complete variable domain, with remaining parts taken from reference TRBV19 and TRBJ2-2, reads DGGITQSPKYLFRKEGQNVTLSCEQNLNHDAMYWYRQDPGQGLRLIYYSQIVNDFQKGDIAEGYSVSREKKESFPLTVTSAQKNPTAFYLCASSILGGELFFGEGSRLTVL.

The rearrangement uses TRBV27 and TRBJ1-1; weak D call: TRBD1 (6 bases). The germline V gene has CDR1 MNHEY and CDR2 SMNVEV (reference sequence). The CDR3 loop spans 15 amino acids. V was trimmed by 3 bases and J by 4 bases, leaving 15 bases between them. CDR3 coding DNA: TGTGCCAGCAGTTTGTCGGAGGGGGGGACCACTGAAGCTTTCTTT. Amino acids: CASSLSEGGTTEAFF.

The CDR3 sequence is CASSPDSDYGYTF. The CDR3 nucleotides read TGTGCCAGCAGTCCGGACAGTGACTATGGCTACACCTTC. The V gene is TRBV27, the J gene TRBJ1-2; D possibly corresponds to TRBD1 (6 bases). V gave up 5 bases and J gave up 3 bases, with 10 bases separating them. CDR3 length: 13 residues. Germline V gene sequence: CDR1 MNHEY, CDR2 SMNVEV (reference sequence).

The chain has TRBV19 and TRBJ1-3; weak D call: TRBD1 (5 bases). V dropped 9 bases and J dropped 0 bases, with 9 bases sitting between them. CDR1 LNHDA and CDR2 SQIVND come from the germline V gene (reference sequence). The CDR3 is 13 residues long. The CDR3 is CASRQISGNTIYF. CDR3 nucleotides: TGTGCCAGCCGACAGATCTCTGGAAACACCATATATTTT.

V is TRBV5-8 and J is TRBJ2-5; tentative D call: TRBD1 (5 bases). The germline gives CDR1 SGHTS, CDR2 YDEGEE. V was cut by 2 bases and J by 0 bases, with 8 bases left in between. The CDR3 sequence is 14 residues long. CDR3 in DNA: TGTGCCAGCAGCTTTCAGGGCAACCAAGAGACCCAGTACTTC. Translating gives CASSFQGNQETQYF.